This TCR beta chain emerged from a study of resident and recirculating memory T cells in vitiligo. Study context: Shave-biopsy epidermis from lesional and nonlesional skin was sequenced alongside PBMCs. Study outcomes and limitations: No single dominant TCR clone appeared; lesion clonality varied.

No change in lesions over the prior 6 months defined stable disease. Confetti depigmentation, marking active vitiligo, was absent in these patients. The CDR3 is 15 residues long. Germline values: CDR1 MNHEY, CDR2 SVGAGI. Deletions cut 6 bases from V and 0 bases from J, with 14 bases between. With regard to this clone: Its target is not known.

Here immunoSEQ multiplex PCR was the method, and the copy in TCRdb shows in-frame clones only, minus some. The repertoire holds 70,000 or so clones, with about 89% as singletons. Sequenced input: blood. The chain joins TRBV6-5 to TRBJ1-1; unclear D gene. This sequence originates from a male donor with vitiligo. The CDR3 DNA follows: TGTGCCAGCAGCCTTCAACTCCCAATGAACACTGAAGCTTTCTTT. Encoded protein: CASSLQLPMNTEAFF.